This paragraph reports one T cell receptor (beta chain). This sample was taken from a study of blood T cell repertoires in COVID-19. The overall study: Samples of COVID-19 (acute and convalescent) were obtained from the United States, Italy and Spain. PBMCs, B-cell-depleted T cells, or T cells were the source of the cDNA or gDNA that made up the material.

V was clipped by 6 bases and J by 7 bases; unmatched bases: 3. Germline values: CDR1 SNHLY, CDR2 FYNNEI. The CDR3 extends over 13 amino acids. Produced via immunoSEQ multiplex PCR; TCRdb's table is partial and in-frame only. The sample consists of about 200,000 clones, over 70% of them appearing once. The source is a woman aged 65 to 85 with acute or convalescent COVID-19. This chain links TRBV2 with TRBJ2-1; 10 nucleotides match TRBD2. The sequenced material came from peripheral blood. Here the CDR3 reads CASSATSGNEQFF. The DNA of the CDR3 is TGTGCCAGCAGCGCGACTAGCGGGAATGAGCAGTTCTTC.